Described below is a single T cell receptor (beta chain) sequence and its context. Its antigen is currently not known. No much larger clonotype is one base removed from it; base qualities were not supplied. This specimen belongs to a study of T cell responses to AZD1222 COVID-19 vaccine (dated by TCRdb to the early 2020s). Turning to the overall study: AZD1222 recipients whose second dose came at about 4 weeks and those whose second dose came at about 12 weeks were combined into one group, since spike-specific TCR depth and breadth did not differ between the two schedules. TCR sequencing was performed for about 250 trial participants, of whom around 210 were given two doses of AZD1222 and around 26 were given two doses of MenACWY control vaccine. Trial participants were enrolled by age into 18-55, 56-69 and 70-plus year subgroups, with roughly 150, 30 and 60 TCR-sequenced participants respectively. The study at large found these results: Conclusions about previously exposed vaccinees were limited because only six or seven AZD1222 recipients were SARS-CoV-2 seropositive at baseline. The 56-69-year group was small, and its depth increase did not reach significance, likely because of low power. After two AZD1222 doses, both the breadth and the depth of spike-specific TCRs were significantly higher than at day 0 and than in MenACWY recipients. Participants were mostly white British and included more females than males, and it was suggested by the authors that clonal diversity may have been underestimated. Reportedly, close to half of the unique spike-specific TCRs recognized epitopes lying outside the regions that are mutated in the B.1.351 and B.1.1.7 variants. No day 14 peak-response samples were available, so repertoires were characterized only after the peak T cell response. CD4 TCRs associated with the vaccine covered the entire spike protein, and the dominant responses were in regions 160-218 and 743-854.

The time point label on this specimen signifies: baseline before first vaccination. Samples from vaccinated people were obtained from the UK trials COV001 and COV002, which included a single-blind randomized controlled phase 2/3 trial of AZD1222 (ChAdOx1 nCoV-19) in healthy adults. For TCRbeta chain sequencing, PBMC samples were collected from trial participants at day 0 and at day 28 after the second dose. The CDR3 contains 17 residues, cysteine and phenylalanine counted. Only the CDR3 part of the read is kept: 51 bases, read in frame from the first base. Via the germline V gene, CDR1 is SGHDT and CDR2 YYEEEE. V loses 0 bases at its end and J loses 6 bases; junction bases beyond the gene matches: 12. The CDR3 regions of human TCRbeta chains were subjected to immunosequencing. The paper's processing steps were these. TCRs in the repertoires were matched against a reference library of SARS-CoV-2-specific TCRs that had been generated with the MIRA antigen-specificity platform. Breadth was defined as the fraction of unique TCRs that were SARS-CoV-2-associated, and depth was defined as the fraction of total T cells that were SARS-CoV-2-associated. Using the MIRA data, each spike-specific TCR was mapped to the spike region that the TCR reacts to and placed in a CD4 or CD8 class. Log10-transformed breadth and depth values were compared by one-way ANOVA with Sidak's multiple comparisons tests. Here the immuneACCESS table is served through TCRdb, limited to in-frame sequences with V and J called. Missing clones are a known gap in these copies; in checked studies unresolved V genes cover under half, and the rest lacks a known reason. V and J calls and clone size come straight from that table; D and trimming were deduced from the DNA. This sample has some 100,000 clones in its table, and approximately 86% of those were observed once. In total, the top ten clones hold around 1.5% of the sample.

The sequence is built from TRBV5-6 and TRBJ2-1; 7 nucleotides in the junction match TRBD1. The sequences come from peripheral blood, collected on day 0 of AZD1222 vaccination. The receptor was derived from an adult in good health. CDR3 sequence: CASSLAVGDREINEQFF. In nucleotide form, the sequence is TGTGCCAGCAGCTTGGCCGTGGGAGACAGGGAGATCAATGAGCAGTTCTTC. Where the CDR3 stops, the reference TRBV5-6 and TRBJ2-1 genes take over; the full variable domain is DAGVTQSPTHLIKTRGQQVTLRCSPKSGHDTVSWYQQALGQGPQFIFQYYEEEERQRGNFPDRFSGHQFPNYSSELNVNALLLGDSALYLCASSLAVGDREINEQFFGPGTRLTVL.